The subject of this entry is one T cell receptor (beta chain). Its antigen remains unidentified. This record comes from a study of radiation and T cells in renal cell carcinoma. Study findings and constraints: In blood, top tumor clones expanded by 2 weeks, shrinking by 4.

The table came from immunoSEQ multiplex PCR; TCRdb's copy has only in-frame clones and leaves some out. The sample contains approximately 110,000 clones, 82% of which appear only once. Time point denoted: baseline pretreatment blood. Treatment given: 15 Gy SBRT to primary tumor, nephrectomy 4 weeks later. This renal cell carcinoma was of the clear cell type. V was clipped by 6 bases and J by 9 bases, with 15 bases between them. This CDR3 contains 13 residues. The germline CDR1 and CDR2 sequences are LNHDA and SQIVND (reference sequence). Sequenced here: blood, sampled from a patient whose treatment included radiotherapy and nephrectomy. The receptor was isolated from a woman in her sixties or seventies with renal cell carcinoma. The V and J genes are TRBV19 and TRBJ1-5; D remains ambiguous. CDR3: CASSPGPMGPQHF. The CDR3 DNA reads as TGTGCCAGTAGCCCCGGGCCCATGGGGCCCCAGCATTTT.